This T cell receptor beta chain was found in a study of vaccination effects on CD4 cells after COVID-19. Across the whole study: Antigen-specific CD4+ T cells expanded by the ViraFEST assay with viral peptide pools were then sequenced.

An approximately 10-day culture period preceded the isolation of CD4+ T cells. Documented for the person is a PCR-confirmed SARS-CoV-2 infection occurring between March and December 2020. A half-medium replacement with IL-2 medium was carried out on days 3 and 7. Generated by immunoSEQ multiplex PCR, the TCRdb table keeps only in-frame clones and is missing some. The repertoire holds roughly 68,000 clones, about 72% seen once, with roughly a quarter in the top ten. V trimming: 4 bases; J trimming: 2 bases; junction bases outside the gene matches: 9. The CDR3 is 16 residues long. The germline gives CDR1 MGHRA, CDR2 YSYEKL. As to this clone: Antigen unknown.

The clonotype originates from a human donor who had a prior SARS-CoV-2 infection. The chain has TRBV4-1 and TRBJ2-7, with 9 bases identical to TRBD1. Sequencing used CD4+ T cells from PBMCs cultured without peptide, obtained before COVID-19 vaccination. The CDR3 DNA sequence: TGCGCCAGCAGCCGAATATCGGGACAGGGCCCCTACGAGCAGTACTTC. As protein: CASSRISGQGPYEQYF.